The next 3 T cell receptor beta chains were all read from a single sample in a study of blood T cell repertoires in COVID-19. This table comes from immunoSEQ multiplex PCR, and its TCRdb copy is limited to in-frame clones, with some not included. This table has fewer than 300,000 clones, 75% to 95% appearing once. Sequenced: peripheral blood. The receptors come from a person aged 18 to 30 with COVID-19, enrolled during active disease.

This chain joins TRBV16 and TRBJ1-2, with 9 nucleotides matching TRBD1. The CDR3 consists of 14 residues. Trimming at V came to 0 bases and at J to 6 bases, leaving 2 bases not matched to a gene. CDR1 and CDR2 from the germline V gene are KGHSY and FQNENV. This CDR3 is CASSQSTGGDGYTF. The CDR3 bases are TGTGCCAGCAGCCAATCCACAGGGGGCGATGGCTACACCTTC.

This clone was seen just once. The chain recombines TRBV11-2 with TRBJ1-1; D perhaps matches TRBD1 (5 bases). The CDR3 contains 16 residues. V gave up 2 bases and J gave up 3 bases, with 16 bases separating them. Per germline, CDR1 SGHAT and CDR2 FQNNGV. The chain's CDR3 is CASSLFKGQVDTEAFF. The CDR3 DNA reads TGTGCCAGCAGCTTATTCAAGGGGCAAGTAGACACTGAAGCTTTCTTT.

V usage is TRBV10-3 and J usage is TRBJ2-7; 7 nucleotides agree with TRBD1. CDR3 length equals 14 residues. With V trimmed by 3 bases and J by 9 bases, 11 bases remained unmatched. Germline V gene data show CDR1 as ENHRY and CDR2 as SYGVKD. The CDR3 loop reads CAISEGGQAYGQYF. For the CDR3, the DNA is TGTGCCATCAGTGAAGGGGGCCAGGCCTATGGGCAGTACTTC.